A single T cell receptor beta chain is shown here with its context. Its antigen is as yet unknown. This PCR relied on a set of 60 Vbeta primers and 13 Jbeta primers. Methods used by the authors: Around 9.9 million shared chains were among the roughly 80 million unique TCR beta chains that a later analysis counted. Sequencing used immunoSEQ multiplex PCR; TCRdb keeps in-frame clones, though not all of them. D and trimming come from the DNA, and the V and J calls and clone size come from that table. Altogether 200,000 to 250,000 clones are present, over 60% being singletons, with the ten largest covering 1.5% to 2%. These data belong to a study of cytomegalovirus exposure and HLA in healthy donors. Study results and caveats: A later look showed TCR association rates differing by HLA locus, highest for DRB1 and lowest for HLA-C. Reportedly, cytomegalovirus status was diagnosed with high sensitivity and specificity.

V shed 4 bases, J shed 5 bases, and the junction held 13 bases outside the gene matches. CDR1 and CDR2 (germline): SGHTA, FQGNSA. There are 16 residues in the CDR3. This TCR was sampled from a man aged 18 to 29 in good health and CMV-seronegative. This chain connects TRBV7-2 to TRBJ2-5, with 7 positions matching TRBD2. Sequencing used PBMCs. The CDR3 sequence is CASSSSSGSRRETQYF. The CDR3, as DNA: TGTGCCAGCAGCTCCTCTAGCGGTTCCAGACGGGAGACCCAGTACTTC.